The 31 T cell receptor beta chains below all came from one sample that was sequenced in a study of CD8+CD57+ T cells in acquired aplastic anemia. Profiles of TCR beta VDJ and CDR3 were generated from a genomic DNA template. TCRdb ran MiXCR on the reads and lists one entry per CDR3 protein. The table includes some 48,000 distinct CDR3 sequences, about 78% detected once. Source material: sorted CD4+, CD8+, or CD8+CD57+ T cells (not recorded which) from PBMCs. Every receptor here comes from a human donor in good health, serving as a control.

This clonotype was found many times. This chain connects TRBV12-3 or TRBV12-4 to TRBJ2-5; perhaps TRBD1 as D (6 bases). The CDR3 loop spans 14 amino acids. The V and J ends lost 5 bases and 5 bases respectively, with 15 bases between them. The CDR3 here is CASSRNRVWETQYF. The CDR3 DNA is TGTGCCAGCAGTCGCAACAGGGTCTGGGAGACCCAGTACTTC.

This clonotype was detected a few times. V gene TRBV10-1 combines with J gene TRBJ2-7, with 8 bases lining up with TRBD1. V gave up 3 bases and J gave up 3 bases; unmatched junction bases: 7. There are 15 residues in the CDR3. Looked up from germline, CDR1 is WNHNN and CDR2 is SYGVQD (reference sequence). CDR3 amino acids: CASSDSRTGLYEQYF. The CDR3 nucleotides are TGCGCCAGCAGTGATTCCCGGACAGGGCTCTACGAGCAGTACTTC.

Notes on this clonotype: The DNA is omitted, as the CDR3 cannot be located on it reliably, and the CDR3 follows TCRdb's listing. The CDR3 here is CASSVGSGAGGYAF. This sequence joins TRBV9 and TRBJ1-2; TRBD1 was called by the table and not checked on the DNA. Germline loops: CDR1 SGDLS, CDR2 YYNGEE. The CDR3 has 14 residues if both end residues are counted.

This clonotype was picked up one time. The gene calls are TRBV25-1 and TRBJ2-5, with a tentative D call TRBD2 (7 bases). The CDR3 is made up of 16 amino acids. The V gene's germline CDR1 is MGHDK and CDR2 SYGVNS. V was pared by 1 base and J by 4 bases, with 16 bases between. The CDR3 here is CASSESRQGRGETQYF. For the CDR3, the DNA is TGTGCCAGCAGTGAATCGCGGCAGGGGAGGGGAGAGACCCAGTACTTC.

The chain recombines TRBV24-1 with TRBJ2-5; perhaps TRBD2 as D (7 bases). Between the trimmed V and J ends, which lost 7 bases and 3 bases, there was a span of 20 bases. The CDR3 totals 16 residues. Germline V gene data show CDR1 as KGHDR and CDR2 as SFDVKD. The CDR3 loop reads CATRPGRGQEKETQYF. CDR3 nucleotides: TGTGCCACCAGACCGGGGAGGGGACAAGAAAAAGAGACCCAGTACTTC.

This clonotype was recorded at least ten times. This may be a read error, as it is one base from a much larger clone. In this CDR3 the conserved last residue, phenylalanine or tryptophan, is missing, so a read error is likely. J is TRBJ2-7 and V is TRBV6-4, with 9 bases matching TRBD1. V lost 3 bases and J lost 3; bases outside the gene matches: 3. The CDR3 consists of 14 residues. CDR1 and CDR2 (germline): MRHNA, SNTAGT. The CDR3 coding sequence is TGTGCCAGCAGTGAAGGGACAGGGAACTACGAGCAGTACCTC. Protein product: CASSEGTGNYEQYL.

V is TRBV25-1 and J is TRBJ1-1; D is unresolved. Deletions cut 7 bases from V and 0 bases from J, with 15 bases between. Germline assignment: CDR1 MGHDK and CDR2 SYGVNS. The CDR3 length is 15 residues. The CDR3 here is CASTDWEGMNTEAFF. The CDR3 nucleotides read TGTGCCAGCACCGATTGGGAGGGAATGAACACTGAAGCTTTCTTT. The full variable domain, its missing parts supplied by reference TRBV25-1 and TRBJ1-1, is EADIYQTPRYLVIGTGKKITLECSQTMGHDKMYWYQQDPGMELHLIHYSYGVNSTEKGDLSSESTVSRIRTEHFPLTLESARPSHTSQYLCASTDWEGMNTEAFFGQGTRLTVV.

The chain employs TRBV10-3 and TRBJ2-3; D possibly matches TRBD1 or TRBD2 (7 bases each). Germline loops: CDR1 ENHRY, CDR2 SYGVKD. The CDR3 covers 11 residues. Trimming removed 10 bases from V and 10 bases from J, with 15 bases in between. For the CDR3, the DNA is TGTGCCACAGGGGGAGGGAGGGCGCAGTATTTT. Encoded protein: CATGGGRAQYF.

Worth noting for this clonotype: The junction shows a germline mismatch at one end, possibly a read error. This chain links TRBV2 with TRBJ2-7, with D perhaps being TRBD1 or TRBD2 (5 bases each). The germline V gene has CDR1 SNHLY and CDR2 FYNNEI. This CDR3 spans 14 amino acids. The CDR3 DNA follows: TGTGCCAGCGGGGACGGGACCAGCACCTACGAGCAGCACTTC. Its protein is CASGDGTSTYEQHF.

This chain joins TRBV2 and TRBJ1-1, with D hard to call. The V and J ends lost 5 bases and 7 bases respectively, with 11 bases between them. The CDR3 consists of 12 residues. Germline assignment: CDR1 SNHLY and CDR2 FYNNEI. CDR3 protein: CASSFSGDEAFF. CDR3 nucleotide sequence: TGTGCCAGCAGTTTTTCCGGGGATGAAGCTTTCTTT.

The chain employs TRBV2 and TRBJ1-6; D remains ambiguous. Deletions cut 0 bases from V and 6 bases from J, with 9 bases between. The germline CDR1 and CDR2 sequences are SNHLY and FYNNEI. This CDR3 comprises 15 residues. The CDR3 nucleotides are TGTGCCAGCAGTGAAGCGGCGGGGATTAATTCACCCCTCCACTTT. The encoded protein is CASSEAAGINSPLHF. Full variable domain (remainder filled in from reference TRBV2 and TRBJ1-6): EPEVTQTPSHQVTQMGQEVILRCVPISNHLYFYWYRQILGQKVEFLVSFYNNEISEKSEIFDDQFSVERPDGSNFTLKIRSTKLEDSAMYFCASSEAAGINSPLHFGNGTRLTVT.

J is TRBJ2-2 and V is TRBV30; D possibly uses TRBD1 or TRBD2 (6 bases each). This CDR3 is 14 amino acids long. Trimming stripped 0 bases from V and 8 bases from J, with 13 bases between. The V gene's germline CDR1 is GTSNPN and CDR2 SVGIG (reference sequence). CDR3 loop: CAWSVEGGQGELFF. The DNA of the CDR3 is TGTGCCTGGAGTGTAGAGGGGGGTCAGGGGGAGCTGTTTTTT.

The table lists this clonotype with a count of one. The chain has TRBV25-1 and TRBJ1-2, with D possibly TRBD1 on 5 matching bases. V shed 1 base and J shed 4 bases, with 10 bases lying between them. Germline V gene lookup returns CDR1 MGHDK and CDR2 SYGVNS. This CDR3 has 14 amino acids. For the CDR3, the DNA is TGTGCCAGCAGTGAATTCGGGACCGCCTATGGCTACACCTTC. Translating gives CASSEFGTAYGYTF.

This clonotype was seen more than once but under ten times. CDR3 loop: CASSESGLAEDNEQYF. The CDR3 region has the DNA TGCGCCAGCAGTGAGTCCGGACTAGCGGAGGACAATGAGCAGTATTTT. The chain has TRBV10-1 and TRBJ2-3; 10 bases match TRBD2. The CDR3 contains 16 residues. J gave up 11 bases and V 0 bases, and 11 bases lay outside the gene matches. Germline loops: CDR1 WNHNN, CDR2 SYGVQD (reference sequence).

The DNA of the CDR3 is TGCAGTGTAGCGGTGAAGGGGTGGGGTGAGCAGTTCTTC. Its translation: CSVAVKGWGEQFF. The chain employs TRBV20-1 and TRBJ2-1, with D possibly being TRBD2 (6 bases). Deletions cut 7 bases from V and 9 bases from J, with 19 bases between. Germline-derived CDR1 and CDR2 are DFQATT and SNEGSKA (reference sequence). This CDR3 has 13 amino acids.

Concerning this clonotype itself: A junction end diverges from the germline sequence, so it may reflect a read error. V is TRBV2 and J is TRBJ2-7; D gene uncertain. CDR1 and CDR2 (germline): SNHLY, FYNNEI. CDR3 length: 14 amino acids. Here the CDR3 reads CAISGSDSTYEQYF. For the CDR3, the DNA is TGTGCCATCAGTGGTTCAGACTCTACCTACGAGCAGTACTTC. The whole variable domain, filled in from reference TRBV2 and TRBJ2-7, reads EPEVTQTPSHQVTQMGQEVILRCVPISNHLYFYWYRQILGQKVEFLVSFYNNEISEKSEIFDDQFSVERPDGSNFTLKIRSTKLEDSAMYFCAISGSDSTYEQYFGPGTRLTVT.

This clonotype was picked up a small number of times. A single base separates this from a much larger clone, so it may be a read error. CDR3 sequence (DNA): TGTGCCAGCAGTCAAGGACAGGCGGATCAGCCCCAGCATTTT. Translation: CASSQGQADQPQHF. The genes are TRBV28 and TRBJ1-5; 7 bases line up with TRBD1. There are 14 residues in the CDR3. Germline CDR1 reads MDHEN; CDR2 reads SYDVKM. V gave up 5 bases and J gave up 5 bases; unmatched junction bases: 6.

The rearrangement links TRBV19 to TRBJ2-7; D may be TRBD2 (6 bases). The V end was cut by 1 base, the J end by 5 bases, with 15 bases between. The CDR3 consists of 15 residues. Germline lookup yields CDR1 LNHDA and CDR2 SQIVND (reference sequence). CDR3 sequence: CASSIVEGRRDEQYF. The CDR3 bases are TGTGCCAGTAGTATAGTAGAGGGGAGGAGGGACGAGCAGTACTTC.

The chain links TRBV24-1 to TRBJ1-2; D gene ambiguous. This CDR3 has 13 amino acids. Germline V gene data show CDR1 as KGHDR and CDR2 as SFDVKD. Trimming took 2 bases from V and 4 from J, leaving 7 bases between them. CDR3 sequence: CATSDSDLYGYTF. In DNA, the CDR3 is TGTGCCACCAGTGATTCCGACCTCTATGGCTACACCTTC.

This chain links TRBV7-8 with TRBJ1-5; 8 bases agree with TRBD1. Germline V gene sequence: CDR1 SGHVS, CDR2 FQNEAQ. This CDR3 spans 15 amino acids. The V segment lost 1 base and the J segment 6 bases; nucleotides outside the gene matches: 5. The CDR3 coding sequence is TGTGCCAGCAGCTTAGGACAGGGGATTGGTCAGCCCCAGCATTTT. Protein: CASSLGQGIGQPQHF.

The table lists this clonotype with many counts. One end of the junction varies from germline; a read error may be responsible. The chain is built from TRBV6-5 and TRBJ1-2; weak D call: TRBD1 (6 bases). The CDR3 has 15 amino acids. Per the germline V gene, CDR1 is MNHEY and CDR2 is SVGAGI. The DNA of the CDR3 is TGTGCCAGCAGTTACTCGTTACAGGGAGGCTATGGCTACGCCTTC. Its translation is CASSYSLQGGYGYAF.

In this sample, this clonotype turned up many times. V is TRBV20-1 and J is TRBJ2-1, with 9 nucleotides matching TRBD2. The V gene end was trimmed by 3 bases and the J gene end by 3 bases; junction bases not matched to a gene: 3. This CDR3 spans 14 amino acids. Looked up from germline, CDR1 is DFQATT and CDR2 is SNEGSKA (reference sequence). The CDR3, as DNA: TGCAGTGCTAGCGCGGGAGGGGACTACAATGAGCAGTTCTTC. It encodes CSASAGGDYNEQFF.

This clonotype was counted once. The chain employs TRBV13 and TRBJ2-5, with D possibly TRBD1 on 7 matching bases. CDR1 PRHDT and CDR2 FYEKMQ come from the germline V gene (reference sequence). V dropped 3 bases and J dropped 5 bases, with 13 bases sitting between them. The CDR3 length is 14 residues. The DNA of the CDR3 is TGTGCCAGCAGCTTGGAGGGGGCTACGGAGACCCAGTACTTC. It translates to CASSLEGATETQYF.

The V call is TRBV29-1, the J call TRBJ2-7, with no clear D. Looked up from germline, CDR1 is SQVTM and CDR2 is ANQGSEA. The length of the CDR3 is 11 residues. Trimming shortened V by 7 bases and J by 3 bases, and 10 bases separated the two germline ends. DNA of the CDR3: TGCAGCGGCACAAAAGGCTACGAGCAGTACTTC. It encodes CSGTKGYEQYF.

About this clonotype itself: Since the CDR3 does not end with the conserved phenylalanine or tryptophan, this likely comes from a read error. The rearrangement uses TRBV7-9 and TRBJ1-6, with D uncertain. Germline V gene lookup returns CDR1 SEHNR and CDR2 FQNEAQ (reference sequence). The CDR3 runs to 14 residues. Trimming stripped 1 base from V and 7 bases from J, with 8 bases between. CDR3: CASSLDGDNSPLHL. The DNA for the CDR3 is TGTGCCAGCAGCTTAGACGGTGACAATTCACCCCTCCACTTG.

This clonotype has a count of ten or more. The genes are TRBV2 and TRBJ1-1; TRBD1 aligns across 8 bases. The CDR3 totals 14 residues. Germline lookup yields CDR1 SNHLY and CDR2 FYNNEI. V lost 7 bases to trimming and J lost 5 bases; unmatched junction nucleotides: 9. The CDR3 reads CASILDRGGTEAFF. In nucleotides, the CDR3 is TGTGCCAGCATACTAGACAGGGGAGGTACTGAAGCTTTCTTT.

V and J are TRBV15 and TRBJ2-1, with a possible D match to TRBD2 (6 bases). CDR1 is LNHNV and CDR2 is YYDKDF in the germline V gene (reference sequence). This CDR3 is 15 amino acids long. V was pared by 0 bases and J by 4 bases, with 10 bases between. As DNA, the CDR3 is TGTGCCACCAGCAGAGACGGGAGCGGGTACAATGAGCAGTTCTTC. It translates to CATSRDGSGYNEQFF. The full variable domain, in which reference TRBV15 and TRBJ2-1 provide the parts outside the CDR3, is DAMVIQNPRYQVTQFGKPVTLSCSQTLNHNVMYWYQQKSSQAPKLLFHYYDKDFNNEADTPDNFQSRRPNTSFCFLDIRSPGLGDTAMYLCATSRDGSGYNEQFFGPGTRLTVL.

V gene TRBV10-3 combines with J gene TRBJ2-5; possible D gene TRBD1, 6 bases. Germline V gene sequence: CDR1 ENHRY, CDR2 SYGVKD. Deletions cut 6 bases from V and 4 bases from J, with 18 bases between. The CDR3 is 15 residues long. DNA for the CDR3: TGTGCCATCAGCCAGACAGGAGGTAATGGAGAGACCCAGTACTTC. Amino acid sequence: CAISQTGGNGETQYF.

CDR3 sequence: CASSYRDRDDEQFF. CDR3 coding DNA: TGTGCCAGCAGTTACCGGGACAGGGACGATGAGCAGTTCTTC. The gene calls are TRBV7-9 and TRBJ2-7; 9 nucleotides line up with TRBD1. Near its end, the DNA agrees better with TRBJ2-1, so the J call may be wrong. CDR1 is SEHNR and CDR2 is FQNEAQ in the germline V gene (reference sequence). The CDR3 is 14 amino acids.

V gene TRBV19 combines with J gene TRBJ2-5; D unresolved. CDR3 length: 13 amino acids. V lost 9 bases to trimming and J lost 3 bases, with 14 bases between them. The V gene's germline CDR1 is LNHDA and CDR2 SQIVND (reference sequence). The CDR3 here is CASSHGVEETQYF. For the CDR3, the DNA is TGTGCCAGCAGCCACGGCGTTGAAGAGACCCAGTACTTC.

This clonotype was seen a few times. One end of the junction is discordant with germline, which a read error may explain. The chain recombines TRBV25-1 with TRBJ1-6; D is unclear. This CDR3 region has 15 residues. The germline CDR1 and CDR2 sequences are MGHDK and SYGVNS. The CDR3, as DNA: TGTGCCAGCAGTGCCCTAGGGCGACATAATCCACCCCTCCACTTT. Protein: CASSALGRHNPPLHF.